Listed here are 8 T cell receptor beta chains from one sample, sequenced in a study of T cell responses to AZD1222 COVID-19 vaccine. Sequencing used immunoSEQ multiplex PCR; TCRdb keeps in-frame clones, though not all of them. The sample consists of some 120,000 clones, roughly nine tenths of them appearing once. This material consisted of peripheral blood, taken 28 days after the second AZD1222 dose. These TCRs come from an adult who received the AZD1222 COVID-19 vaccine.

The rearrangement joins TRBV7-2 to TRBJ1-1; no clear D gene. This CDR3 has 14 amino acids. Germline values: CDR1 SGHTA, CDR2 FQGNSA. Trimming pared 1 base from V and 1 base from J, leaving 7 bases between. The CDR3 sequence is CASSLVTSNTEAFF. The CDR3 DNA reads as TGTGCCAGCAGCTTAGTTACCTCGAACACTGAAGCTTTCTTT.

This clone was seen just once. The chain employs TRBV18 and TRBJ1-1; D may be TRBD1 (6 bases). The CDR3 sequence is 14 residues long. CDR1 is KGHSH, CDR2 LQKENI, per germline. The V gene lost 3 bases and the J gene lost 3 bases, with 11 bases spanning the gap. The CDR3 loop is CASSPDSQHTEAFF. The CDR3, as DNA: TGTGCCAGCTCACCGGACAGCCAGCACACTGAAGCTTTCTTT.

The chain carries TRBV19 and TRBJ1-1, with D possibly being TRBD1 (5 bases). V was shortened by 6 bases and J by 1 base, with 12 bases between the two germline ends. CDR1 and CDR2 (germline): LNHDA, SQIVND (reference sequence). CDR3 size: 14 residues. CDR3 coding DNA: TGTGCCAGTAGGCGACAGAGCGAGAACACTGAAGCTTTCTTT. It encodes CASRRQSENTEAFF. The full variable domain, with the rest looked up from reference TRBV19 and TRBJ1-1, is DGGITQSPKYLFRKEGQNVTLSCEQNLNHDAMYWYRQDPGQGLRLIYYSQIVNDFQKGDIAEGYSVSREKKESFPLTVTSAQKNPTAFYLCASRRQSENTEAFFGQGTRLTVV.

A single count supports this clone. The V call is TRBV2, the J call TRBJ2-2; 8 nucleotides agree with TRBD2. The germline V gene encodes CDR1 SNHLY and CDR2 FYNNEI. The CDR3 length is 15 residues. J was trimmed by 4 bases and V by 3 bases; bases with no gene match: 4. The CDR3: CASSDDGRATGELFF. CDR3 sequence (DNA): TGTGCCAGCAGTGACGACGGGAGGGCCACCGGGGAGCTGTTTTTT.

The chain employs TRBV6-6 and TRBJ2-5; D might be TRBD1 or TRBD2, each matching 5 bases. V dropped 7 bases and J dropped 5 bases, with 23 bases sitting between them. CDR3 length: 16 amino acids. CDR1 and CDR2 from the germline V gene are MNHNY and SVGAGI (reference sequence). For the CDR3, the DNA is TGTGCCAGCACCCCACAGGTGAAGACTATCCCCGAGACCCAGTACTTC. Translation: CASTPQVKTIPETQYF.

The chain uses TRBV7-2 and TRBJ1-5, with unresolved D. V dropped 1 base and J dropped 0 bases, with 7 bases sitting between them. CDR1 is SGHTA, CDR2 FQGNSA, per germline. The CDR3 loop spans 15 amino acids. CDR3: CASSLVGNSNQPQHF. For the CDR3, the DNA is TGTGCCAGCAGCTTAGTAGGGAATAGCAATCAGCCCCAGCATTTT.

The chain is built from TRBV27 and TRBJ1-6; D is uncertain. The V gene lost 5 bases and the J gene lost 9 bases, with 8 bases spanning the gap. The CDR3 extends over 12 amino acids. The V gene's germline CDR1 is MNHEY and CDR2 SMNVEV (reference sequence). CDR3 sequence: CASSTAPSPLHF. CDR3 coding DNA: TGTGCCAGCAGTACAGCGCCTTCACCCCTCCACTTT.

This chain's CDR3 is CASSLGQGTNTIYF. The DNA for the CDR3 is TGTGCCAGCAGCTTGGGACAGGGTACAAACACCATATATTTT. V usage is TRBV5-4 and J usage is TRBJ1-3; TRBD1 matches 7 bases. Germline trimming cut 0 bases from V and 6 bases from J; bases unmatched to any gene: 3. Germline lookup yields CDR1 SGHNT and CDR2 YYREEE (reference sequence). The CDR3 consists of 14 residues.